The clone carrying this TCR beta chain was seen only a few times. Its cognate antigen is unknown. Primers: 60 Vbeta forward and 13 Jbeta reverse. This table comes from immunoSEQ multiplex PCR, and its TCRdb copy is limited to in-frame clones, with some not included. Altogether 150,000 to 200,000 clones are present, roughly 70% being singletons, with the ten largest covering around 3%. CDR3 length: 15 amino acids. The germline gives CDR1 SEHNR, CDR2 FQNEAQ (reference sequence). V shed 5 bases and J shed 4 bases, with 17 bases lying between them. These data come from a study of cytomegalovirus exposure and HLA in healthy donors. Study-wide points: Upon later analysis, HLA-associated TCR beta chains proved more clonally expanded than other, equally common chains.

The clonotype originates from a woman aged 45-65 years in good health and CMV-seropositive. Source material: PBMCs. The chain uses TRBV7-9 and TRBJ1-1; a weak D match, TRBD1 (6 bases). The CDR3 here is CASSLIPRQATEAFF. DNA for the CDR3: TGTGCCAGCAGCCTGATTCCAAGACAGGCCACTGAAGCTTTCTTT. The complete variable domain, with remaining parts taken from reference TRBV7-9 and TRBJ1-1, reads DTGVSQNPRHKITKRGQNVTFRCDPISEHNRLYWYRQTLGQGPEFLTYFQNEAQLEKSRLLSDRFSAERPKGSFSTLEIQRTEQGDSAMYLCASSLIPRQATEAFFGQGTRLTVV.